This entry concerns a single T cell receptor beta chain. The antigen is unknown. The sample comes from a study of beta chain features in type 1 diabetes. Overall study results and limits: TCRB CDR3s were moderately but significantly shorter in Type 1 diabetes patients in all four CD4+ subsets.

Using CD45RO/CCR7/CD25/CD127/CD95/CD27, CD4+ naive, central memory, regulatory and stem cell-like memory cells were sorted. Germline values: CDR1 SGHAT, CDR2 FQNNGV. With 5 bases removed from V and 0 bases from J, the gap between germline ends came to 11 bases. The CDR3 totals 15 residues. The sequenced template was cDNA made from the entire isolated RNA. TCRdb's copy holds only in-frame clones and misses some; the assay was immunoSEQ multiplex PCR. This table holds more than 250,000 clones, 15% found once. The chain joins TRBV11-2 to TRBJ1-5; D remains unclear. Sequenced material: naive CD4+ T cells from blood. This receptor was obtained from a man aged 18 to 29 with type 1 diabetes. The CDR3 is CASSRRGRSNQPQHF. CDR3 in DNA: TGTGCCAGCAGCCGCCGCGGGCGTAGCAATCAGCCCCAGCATTTT.